This TCR beta chain was recorded in a study of blood T cell repertoires in COVID-19. Whole-study context: COVID-19 samples collected from the United States, Italy and Spain covered acute and convalescent phases.

CDR1 and CDR2 (germline): MNHNS, SASEGT. The CDR3 is 12 amino acids. Trimming removed 1 base at V and 7 bases at J, with 7 bases between. The protocol was immunoSEQ multiplex PCR, while the TCRdb copy is restricted to in-frame clones and leaves out a portion. Counted here are around 150,000 clones, 65% to 85% occurring once; the ten biggest clones make up approximately 5%. Sequencing was performed on peripheral blood. This clonotype was sampled from a woman aged 45-59 years with acute or convalescent COVID-19. The chain employs TRBV6-1 and TRBJ2-5, with D hard to call. CDR3 in DNA: TGTGCCAGCAGTGAAGGAAGAGGGACCCAGTACTTC. This codes for CASSEGRGTQYF.